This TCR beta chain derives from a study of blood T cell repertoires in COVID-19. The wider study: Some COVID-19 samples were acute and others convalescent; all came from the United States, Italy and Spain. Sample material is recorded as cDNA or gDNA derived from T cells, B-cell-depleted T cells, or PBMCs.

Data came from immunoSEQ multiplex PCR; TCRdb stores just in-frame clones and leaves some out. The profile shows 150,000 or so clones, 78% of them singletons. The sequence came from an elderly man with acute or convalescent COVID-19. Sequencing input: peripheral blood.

CDR3 sequence: CASSLAGGNQPQHF. The CDR3, as DNA: TGTGCCAGCAGCTTAGCAGGGGGCAATCAGCCCCAGCATTTT. The chain carries TRBV11-2 and TRBJ1-5, with D perhaps TRBD1 (6 bases). V was trimmed by 1 base and J by 2 bases, leaving 6 bases between them. Germline V gives CDR1 SGHAT, CDR2 FQNNGV. The CDR3 has 14 amino acids.